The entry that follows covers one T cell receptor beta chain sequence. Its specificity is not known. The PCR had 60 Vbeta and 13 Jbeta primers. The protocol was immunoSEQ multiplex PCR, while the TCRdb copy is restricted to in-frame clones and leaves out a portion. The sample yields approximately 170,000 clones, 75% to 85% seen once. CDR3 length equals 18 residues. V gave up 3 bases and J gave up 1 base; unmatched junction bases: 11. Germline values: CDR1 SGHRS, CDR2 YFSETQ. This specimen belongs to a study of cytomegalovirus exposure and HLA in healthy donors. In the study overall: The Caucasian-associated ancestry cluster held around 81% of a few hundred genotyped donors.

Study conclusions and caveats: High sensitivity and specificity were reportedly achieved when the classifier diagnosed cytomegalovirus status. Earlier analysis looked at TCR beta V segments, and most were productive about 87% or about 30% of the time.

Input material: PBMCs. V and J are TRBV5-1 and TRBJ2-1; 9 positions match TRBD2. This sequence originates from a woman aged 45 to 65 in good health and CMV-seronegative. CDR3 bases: TGCGCCAGCAGCTCGCGGGGGGGCCAAGTTGGGTCCTACAATGAGCAGTTCTTC. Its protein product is CASSSRGGQVGSYNEQFF.